The present T cell receptor beta chain was sequenced within a study of a mutant IDH1 vaccine in newly diagnosed glioma. The J segment lost 7 bases and the V segment lost 6 bases, leaving 9 bases of the junction unmatched. The CDR3 has 14 residues. The germline V gene has CDR1 MDHEN and CDR2 SYDVKM. The data were produced by immunoSEQ multiplex PCR, yet TCRdb's version contains in-frame clones alone and is incomplete. This table holds around 69,000 clones, around 87% found once. This clone appeared a single time. Antigen: not known. Time point of the sample: week 35, safety follow-up. One vaccine dose held 300 ug of mutant IDH1 20-mer peptide and came with topical imiquimod. Diagnosis in the donors showed new WHO grade 3 or 4 astrocytomas that were IDH1-mutant and ATRX-lost.

This specimen consisted of PBMCs, obtained from a glioma patient whose treatment included an IDH1 peptide vaccine. The chain couples TRBV28 to TRBJ1-5, with 7 bases that match TRBD1. This sequence was found in a man between 25 and 39 years old with glioma. CDR3 loop: CASSSGQDRQPQHF. The CDR3, as DNA: TGTGCCAGCAGCTCCGGACAGGATCGGCAGCCCCAGCATTTT.